This T cell receptor (beta chain) came from a study of blood T cell repertoires in COVID-19. The study drew participants aged about 18 to 90 years from roughly 25 US areas. Germline assignment: CDR1 SGHAT and CDR2 FQNNGV. This CDR3 spans 17 amino acids. J gave up 1 base and V 5 bases, and 10 bases lay outside the gene matches. As processed by the authors: Cell counts per sample came from amplifying reference gene primers. Sequencing was performed with immunoSEQ multiplex PCR; in TCRdb, only in-frame clones are kept and a portion is missing. Clonal size and the V and J genes are those of that table, whereas D and trimming came from the DNA. Among under 150,000 clones, 84% were seen once, and the ten largest hold roughly 5.5%.

The sequencing input was PBMCs or T cells enriched from blood (not recorded which). The source is a woman in her 50s who had been exposed to COVID-19. The chain employs TRBV11-2 and TRBJ2-1; 8 positions agree with TRBD1. CDR3 amino acids: CASSPIGQGRSYNEQFF. The CDR3, as DNA: TGTGCCAGCAGCCCCATAGGACAGGGAAGATCCTACAATGAGCAGTTCTTC.